This entry features one TCR beta chain sequence. TCRdb fed the RT-PCR reads into MiXCR, producing one record per CDR3 protein. The table records 650,000 to 800,000 distinct CDR3 sequences, approximately 14% of them present only once. The CDR3 is 14 amino acids. The germline gives CDR1 SGHKS, CDR2 YYEKEE (reference sequence). Trimming stripped 4 bases from V and 1 base from J, with 11 bases between. This TCR was recovered from a female donor in good health, serving as a healthy control. Source material: memory CD4+ T cells from blood. V gene TRBV5-5 combines with J gene TRBJ1-1; D is unresolved. The CDR3 protein is CASSRTRENTEAFF. The DNA for the CDR3 is TGTGCCAGCAGCCGGACCCGGGAGAACACTGAAGCTTTCTTT.